One and the same sample provided the 16 T cell receptor beta chains below, sequenced in a study of PD-L1 blockade in urothelial cancer. The data were produced by immunoSEQ multiplex PCR, yet TCRdb's version contains in-frame clones alone and is incomplete. The sample has approximately 100,000 clones; around 85% are singletons. This specimen consisted of PBMCs, obtained around atezolizumab (anti-PD-L1) treatment. All receptors come from a man aged 50-59 years with urothelial cancer.

The gene calls are TRBV19 and TRBJ2-7; 7 positions match TRBD1. J gave up 6 bases and V 5 bases, and 7 bases lay outside the gene matches. Germline lookup yields CDR1 LNHDA and CDR2 SQIVND (reference sequence). The CDR3 spans 13 residues. The CDR3 loop reads CASSSVQGTEQYF. The CDR3 region has the DNA TGTGCCAGTAGTTCGGTACAGGGGACCGAGCAGTACTTC.

This chain links TRBV27 with TRBJ2-2, with TRBD1 matching 7 bases. The germline V gene has CDR1 MNHEY and CDR2 SMNVEV (reference sequence). Unmatched junction bases numbered 8, after V lost 3 bases and J lost 7 bases. The CDR3 totals 15 residues. CDR3: CASSFSRGLSGELFF. CDR3 nucleotides: TGTGCCAGCAGTTTTTCGAGGGGGCTTAGCGGGGAGCTGTTTTTT.

This clone is a singleton in its sample. V gene TRBV7-2 combines with J gene TRBJ2-7; 11 positions match TRBD1. There are 16 residues in the CDR3. V shed 4 bases and J 4 bases; nucleotides not matched to a gene: 9. CDR1 is SGHTA and CDR2 is FQGNSA in the germline V gene. The CDR3 spells CASSSSGQGGWYEQYF. The CDR3 bases are TGTGCCAGCAGCTCATCGGGACAGGGGGGCTGGTACGAGCAGTACTTC.

This chain links TRBV5-8 with TRBJ2-7; 9 bases match TRBD2. CDR1 SGHTS and CDR2 YDEGEE come from the germline V gene. The CDR3 sequence is 15 residues long. The V and J ends lost 2 bases and 5 bases, in that order; junction bases with no gene match: 8. CDR3 DNA: TGTGCCAGCAGCTTAGGCGGGAGGGGTAGTAACGAGCAGTACTTC. As protein: CASSLGGRGSNEQYF.

This CDR3 is CASFGRNPDEQYF. CDR3 DNA: TGTGCCAGCTTTGGGCGAAACCCGGACGAGCAGTACTTC. This chain links TRBV6-5 with TRBJ2-7, with D unresolved. This CDR3 spans 13 amino acids. CDR1 and CDR2 from the germline V gene are MNHEY and SVGAGI. V was clipped by 8 bases and J by 5 bases, with 16 bases between them.

The V gene is TRBV18, the J gene TRBJ2-7, with TRBD1 identical over 9 bases. J lost 2 bases, V lost 3 bases, and 5 bases had no gene match. This CDR3 contains 15 residues. CDR1 is KGHSH and CDR2 is LQKENI in the germline V gene. CDR3 coding DNA: TGTGCCAGCTCACCGTCCGGGACAGGGACCTACGAGCAGTACTTC. Amino acid sequence: CASSPSGTGTYEQYF.

The chain recombines TRBV19 with TRBJ1-5; 7 positions match TRBD1. With V trimmed by 1 base and J by 4 bases, 4 bases remained unmatched. This CDR3 spans 15 amino acids. Germline lookup yields CDR1 LNHDA and CDR2 SQIVND (reference sequence). The CDR3 spells CASSIGDRVNQPQHF. The CDR3 region has the DNA TGTGCCAGTAGTATAGGAGACAGGGTAAATCAGCCCCAGCATTTT.

The CDR3 sequence is CASSPKLAGSYNEQFF. The CDR3 DNA is TGTGCCAGCAGTCCCAAACTAGCGGGAAGCTACAATGAGCAGTTCTTC. The genes are TRBV28 and TRBJ2-1, with 10 bases that match TRBD2. Germline V CDR1 and CDR2: MDHEN, SYDVKM. With V trimmed by 5 bases and J by 3 bases, 7 bases remained unmatched. The CDR3 loop spans 16 amino acids. Filled out from reference TRBV28 and TRBJ2-1, the complete variable domain reads DVKVTQSSRYLVKRTGEKVFLECVQDMDHENMFWYRQDPGLGLRLIYFSYDVKMKEKGDIPEGYSVSREKKERFSLILESASTNQTSMYLCASSPKLAGSYNEQFFGPGTRLTVL.

The V and J genes are TRBV5-1 and TRBJ1-1; 7 bases fit TRBD1. With 9 bases clipped from V and 1 base from J, the junction kept 6 bases outside the gene matches. The length of the CDR3 is 13 residues. Germline V gene sequence: CDR1 SGHRS, CDR2 YFSETQ. CDR3 coding DNA: TGCGCCACCCAGGGGGGCGCGAACACTGAAGCTTTCTTT. It translates to CATQGGANTEAFF.

This chain uses TRBV28 with TRBJ1-1; the D is unclear. Germline V gene data show CDR1 as MDHEN and CDR2 as SYDVKM. CDR3 length equals 14 residues. V lost 1 base and J lost 6, with 12 bases in between. The CDR3 reads CASSLSGVLAEAFF. The DNA of the CDR3 is TGTGCCAGCAGTTTATCCGGGGTTTTGGCTGAAGCTTTCTTT.

A single count supports this clone. The chain combines TRBV7-2 with TRBJ2-2; TRBD2 aligns across 9 bases. The junction had 6 bases not matched to a gene; V was cut back by 4 bases and J by 3 bases. Germline CDR1 SGHTA, CDR2 FQGNSA. This CDR3 is built from 16 residues. The CDR3 spells CASSSGLARYTGELFF. In nucleotides, the CDR3 is TGTGCCAGCAGCTCCGGACTAGCGAGGTACACCGGGGAGCTGTTTTTT.

The rearrangement joins TRBV19 to TRBJ1-1; tentatively, D is TRBD1 (5 bases). CDR1 and CDR2 from the germline V gene are LNHDA and SQIVND (reference sequence). The CDR3 loop spans 15 amino acids. The germline V and J ends were trimmed by 5 bases and 1 base, with 14 bases remaining between them. Written as DNA, the CDR3 is TGTGCCAGTAGTCCCCCCGGACATCGGAACACTGAAGCTTTCTTT. Amino acids: CASSPPGHRNTEAFF.

J is TRBJ2-7 and V is TRBV11-2; TRBD1 matches 8 bases. There are 15 residues in the CDR3. With 4 bases clipped from V and 0 bases from J, the junction kept 5 bases outside the gene matches. Germline values: CDR1 SGHAT, CDR2 FQNNGV. CDR3 nucleotide sequence: TGTGCCAGCAGCTCAACAGGGGGGAGCTCCTACGAGCAGTACTTC. Encoded protein: CASSSTGGSSYEQYF.

This clone was found once. The chain joins TRBV30 to TRBJ2-3, with 8 bases lining up with TRBD1. The CDR3 has 14 amino acids. V was pared by 0 bases and J by 3 bases, with 2 bases of the junction left unmatched. From germline, CDR1 is GTSNPN and CDR2 SVGIG (reference sequence). CDR3 loop: CAWSVRQGTDTQYF. Here the CDR3 DNA reads TGTGCCTGGAGTGTTAGACAGGGGACAGATACGCAGTATTTT.

The chain is built from TRBV27 and TRBJ1-3; a weak D match, TRBD1 (6 bases). V lost 5 bases to trimming and J lost 7 bases, with 15 bases between them. From germline, CDR1 is MNHEY and CDR2 SMNVEV (reference sequence). The CDR3 is 14 residues long. The CDR3 DNA reads TGTGCCAGCAGTCCCCTAGACAGGAGCAACACCATATATTTT. This sequence encodes CASSPLDRSNTIYF.

This sequence joins TRBV25-1 and TRBJ2-1; perhaps TRBD1 as D (5 bases). The CDR3 is 16 residues long. Germline V CDR1 and CDR2: MGHDK, SYGVNS. V was cut by 0 bases and J by 3 bases, with 12 bases left in between. The CDR3 loop is CASSEYGRDYYNEQFF. In DNA, the CDR3 is TGTGCCAGCAGTGAATACGGCAGGGATTACTACAATGAGCAGTTCTTC.